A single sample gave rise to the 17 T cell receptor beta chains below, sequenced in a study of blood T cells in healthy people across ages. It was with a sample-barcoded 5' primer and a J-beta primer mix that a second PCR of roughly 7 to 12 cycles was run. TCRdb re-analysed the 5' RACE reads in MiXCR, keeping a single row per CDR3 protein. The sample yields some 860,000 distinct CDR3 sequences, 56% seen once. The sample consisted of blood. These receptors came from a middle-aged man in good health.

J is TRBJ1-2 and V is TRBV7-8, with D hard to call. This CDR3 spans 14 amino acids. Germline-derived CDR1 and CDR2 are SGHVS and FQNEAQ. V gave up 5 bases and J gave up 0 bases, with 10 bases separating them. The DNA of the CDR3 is TGTGCCAGCAGCCCCCCGGCCGCTAACTATGGCTACACCTTC. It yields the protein CASSPPAANYGYTF.

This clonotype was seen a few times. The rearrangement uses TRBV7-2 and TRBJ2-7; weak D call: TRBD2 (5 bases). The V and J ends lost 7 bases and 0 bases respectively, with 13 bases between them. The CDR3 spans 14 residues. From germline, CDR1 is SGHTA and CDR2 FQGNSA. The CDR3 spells CASKSGINSYEQYF. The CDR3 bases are TGTGCCAGCAAGTCCGGGATAAACTCCTACGAGCAGTACTTC.

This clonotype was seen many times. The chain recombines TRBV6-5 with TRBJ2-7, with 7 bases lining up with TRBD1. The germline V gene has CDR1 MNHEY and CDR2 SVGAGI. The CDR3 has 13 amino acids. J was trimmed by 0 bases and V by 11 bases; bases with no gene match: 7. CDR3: CACRDSVSYEQYF. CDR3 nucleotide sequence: TGTGCCTGCCGGGACAGTGTCTCCTACGAGCAGTACTTC.

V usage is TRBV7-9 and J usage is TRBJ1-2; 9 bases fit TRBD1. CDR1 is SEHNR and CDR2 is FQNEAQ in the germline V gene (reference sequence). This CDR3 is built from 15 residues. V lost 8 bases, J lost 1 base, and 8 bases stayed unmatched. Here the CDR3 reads CASQSQTGGNYGYTF. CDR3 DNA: TGTGCCAGCCAATCTCAGACAGGGGGTAACTATGGCTACACCTTC.

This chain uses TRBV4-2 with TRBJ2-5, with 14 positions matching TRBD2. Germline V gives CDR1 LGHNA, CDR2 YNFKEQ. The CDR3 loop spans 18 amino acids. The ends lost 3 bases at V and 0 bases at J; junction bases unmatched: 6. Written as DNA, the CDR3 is TGTGCCAGCAGCCATCCGACTAGCGGGGGGGCCGACCAAGAGACCCAGTACTTC. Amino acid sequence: CASSHPTSGGADQETQYF.

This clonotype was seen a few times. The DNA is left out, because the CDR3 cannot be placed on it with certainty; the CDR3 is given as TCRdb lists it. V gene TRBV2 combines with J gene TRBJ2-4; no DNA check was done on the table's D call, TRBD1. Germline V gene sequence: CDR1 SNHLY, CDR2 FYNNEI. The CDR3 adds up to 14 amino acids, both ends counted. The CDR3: CASILGGSKNIQYF.

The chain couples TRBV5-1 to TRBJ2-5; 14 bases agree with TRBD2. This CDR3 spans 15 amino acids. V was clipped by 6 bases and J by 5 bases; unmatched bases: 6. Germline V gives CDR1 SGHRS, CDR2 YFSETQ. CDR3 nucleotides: TGCGCCAGCATCGGGACTAGCGGGAGTTGGGAGACCCAGTACTTC. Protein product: CASIGTSGSWETQYF.

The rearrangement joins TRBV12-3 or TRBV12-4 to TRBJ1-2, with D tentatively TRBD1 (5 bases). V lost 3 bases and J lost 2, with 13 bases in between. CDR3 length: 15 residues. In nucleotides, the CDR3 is TGTGCCAGCAGTTTGGATGAGGGGTTGAACTATGGCTACACCTTC. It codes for CASSLDEGLNYGYTF.

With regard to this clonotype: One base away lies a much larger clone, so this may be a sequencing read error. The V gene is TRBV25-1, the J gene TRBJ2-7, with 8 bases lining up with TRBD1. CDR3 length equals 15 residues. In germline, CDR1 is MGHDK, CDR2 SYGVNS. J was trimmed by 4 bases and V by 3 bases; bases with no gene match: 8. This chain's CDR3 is CASSEPGQGDYEQYF. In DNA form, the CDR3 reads TGTGCCAGCAGTGAGCCAGGACAGGGCGATTACGAGCAGTACTTC.

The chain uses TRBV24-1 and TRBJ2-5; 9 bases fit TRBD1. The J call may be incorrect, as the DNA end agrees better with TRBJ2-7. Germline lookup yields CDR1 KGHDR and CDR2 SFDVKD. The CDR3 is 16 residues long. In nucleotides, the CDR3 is TGTGCCACCAGTGACAACACAGGGGGCTTACCATACGAGCAGTACTTC. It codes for CATSDNTGGLPYEQYF.

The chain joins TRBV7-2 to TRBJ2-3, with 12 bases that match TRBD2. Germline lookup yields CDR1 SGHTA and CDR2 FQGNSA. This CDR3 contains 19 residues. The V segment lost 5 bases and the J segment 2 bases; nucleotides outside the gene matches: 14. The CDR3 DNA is TGTGCCAGCAGCCCCGGACTAGCGGGATCCGCTCCTTCCACAGATACGCAGTATTTT. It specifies CASSPGLAGSAPSTDTQYF.

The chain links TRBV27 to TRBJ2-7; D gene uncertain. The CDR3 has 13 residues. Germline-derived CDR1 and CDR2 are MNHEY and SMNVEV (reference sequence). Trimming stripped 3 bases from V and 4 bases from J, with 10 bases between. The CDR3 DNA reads TGTGCCAGCAGTTTGGCACGGGCTTACGAGCAGTACTTC. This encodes CASSLARAYEQYF.

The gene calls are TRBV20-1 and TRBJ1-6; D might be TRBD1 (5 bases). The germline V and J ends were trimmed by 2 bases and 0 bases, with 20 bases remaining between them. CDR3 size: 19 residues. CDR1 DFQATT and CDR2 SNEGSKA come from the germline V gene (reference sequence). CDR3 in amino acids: CSARIRQSSLYSYNSPLHF. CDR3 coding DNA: TGCAGTGCTAGAATTAGACAGAGCAGCCTTTACTCCTATAATTCACCCCTCCACTTT.

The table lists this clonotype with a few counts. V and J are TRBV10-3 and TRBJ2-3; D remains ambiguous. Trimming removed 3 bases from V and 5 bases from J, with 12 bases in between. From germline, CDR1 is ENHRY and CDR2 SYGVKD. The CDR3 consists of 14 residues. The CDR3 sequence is CAISEGQAGDTQYF. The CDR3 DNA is TGTGCCATCAGTGAAGGTCAGGCTGGAGATACGCAGTATTTT.

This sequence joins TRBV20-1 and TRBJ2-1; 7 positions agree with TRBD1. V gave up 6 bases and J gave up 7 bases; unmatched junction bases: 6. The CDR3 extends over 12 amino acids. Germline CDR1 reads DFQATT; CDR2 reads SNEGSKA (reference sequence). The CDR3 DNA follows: TGCAGTGCCAACGACAGGGTAAATGAGCAGTTCTTC. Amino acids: CSANDRVNEQFF.

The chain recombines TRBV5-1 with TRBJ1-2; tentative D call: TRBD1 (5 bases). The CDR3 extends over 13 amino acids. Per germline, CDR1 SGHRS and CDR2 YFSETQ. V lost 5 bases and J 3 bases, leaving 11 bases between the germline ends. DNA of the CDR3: TGCGCCAGCAGTCCCGACAGACACTATGGCTACACCTTC. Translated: CASSPDRHYGYTF.

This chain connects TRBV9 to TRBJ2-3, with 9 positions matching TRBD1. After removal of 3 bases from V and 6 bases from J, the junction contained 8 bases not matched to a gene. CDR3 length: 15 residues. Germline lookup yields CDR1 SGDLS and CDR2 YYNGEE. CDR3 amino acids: CASSAGQGYGDTQYF. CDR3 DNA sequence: TGTGCCAGCAGCGCGGGACAGGGTTATGGCGATACGCAGTATTTT.